A selection of T cell receptor beta chains follows, all from one sample in a study of response to subunit inactivated influenza vaccine. TCRdb used MiXCR to reprocess the RT-PCR reads, holding one entry per CDR3 protein. The sample carries about 780,000 distinct CDR3 sequences, about a fifth recorded once. The sample was PBMCs from blood, taken about 5 days after vaccination. All receptors come from a man between 50 and 59 years old who received an inactivated influenza vaccine. CDR3s include the opening cysteine and the closing phenylalanine or tryptophan. The D gene is left open where the match is weak. The listing skips clone size in some rows; elsewhere it reads once, few, many or a size class.

d_gene: -; v_gene: TRBV4-1; j_gene: TRBJ2-1; abundance: -; CDR3aa: CASSTTSTYNEQFF; CDR3nt: TGCGCCAGCAGCACGACTAGTACCTACAATGAGCAGTTCTTC
d_gene: TRBD1; v_gene: TRBV7-2; j_gene: TRBJ1-6; abundance: few; CDR3aa: CASSFISGTGGPPLHF; CDR3nt: TGTGCCAGCAGCTTCATCTCCGGGACAGGTGGACCACCCCTCCACTTT
d_gene: TRBD2; v_gene: TRBV7-2; j_gene: TRBJ2-2; abundance: -; CDR3aa: CASRPASGRGTGELFF; CDR3nt: TGTGCCAGCAGACCCGCTAGCGGGAGAGGAACCGGGGAGCTGTTTTTT
d_gene: -; v_gene: TRBV12-3/TRBV12-4; j_gene: TRBJ1-1; abundance: -; CDR3aa: CASSLGLGGTEAFF; CDR3nt: TGTGCCAGCAGTCTCGGGTTAGGCGGCACTGAAGCTTTCTTT
d_gene: TRBD2; v_gene: TRBV7-2; j_gene: TRBJ2-7; abundance: -; CDR3aa: CASSPGLAPSYEQYF; CDR3nt: TGTGCCAGCAGTCCGGGACTAGCGCCCTCCTACGAGCAGTACTTC
d_gene: -; v_gene: TRBV7-2; j_gene: TRBJ2-1; abundance: few; CDR3aa: CASSLGLRLHNEQFF; CDR3nt: TGTGCCAGCAGTCTCGGACTACGCCTACACAATGAGCAGTTCTTC
d_gene: -; v_gene: TRBV28; j_gene: TRBJ2-7; abundance: few; CDR3aa: CASSDSVLSYEQYF; CDR3nt: TGTGCCAGCAGTGACAGCGTTCTGTCCTACGAGCAGTACTTC
d_gene: -; v_gene: TRBV25-1; j_gene: TRBJ1-6; abundance: -; CDR3aa: CASSADGVPPLHF; CDR3nt: TGTGCCAGCAGTGCCGACGGGGTCCCACCCCTCCACTTT
d_gene: -; v_gene: TRBV24-1; j_gene: TRBJ2-2; abundance: -; CDR3aa: CATSPTTTGELFF; CDR3nt: TGTGCCACTTCCCCGACCACGACCGGGGAGCTGTTTTTT
d_gene: TRBD2; v_gene: TRBV25-1; j_gene: TRBJ2-3; abundance: few; CDR3aa: CASSEPTSGRADTQYF; CDR3nt: TGTGCCAGCAGTGAGCCGACTAGCGGGAGAGCGGATACGCAGTATTTT
d_gene: TRBD1; v_gene: TRBV5-5; j_gene: TRBJ1-1; abundance: -; CDR3aa: CASSWEQGANTEAFF; CDR3nt: TGTGCCAGCAGCTGGGAACAGGGGGCGAACACTGAAGCTTTCTTT
d_gene: TRBD1; v_gene: TRBV7-9; j_gene: TRBJ2-7; abundance: few; CDR3aa: CASSSGQSKYEQYF; CDR3nt: TGTGCCAGCAGCTCGGGACAGAGTAAATACGAGCAGTACTTC
d_gene: TRBD2; v_gene: TRBV12-3/TRBV12-4; j_gene: TRBJ2-1; abundance: -; CDR3aa: CVSSSAGLAGGEQFF; CDR3nt: TGTGTCAGCAGTTCCGCGGGACTAGCGGGGGGGGAGCAGTTCTTC
d_gene: -; v_gene: TRBV20-1; j_gene: TRBJ2-7; abundance: few; CDR3aa: CSAEKSGLYEQYF; CDR3nt: TGCAGTGCCGAAAAATCTGGGTTGTACGAGCAGTACTTC
d_gene: -; v_gene: TRBV11-2; j_gene: TRBJ1-2; abundance: -; CDR3aa: CASSPILGSGIHGYTF; CDR3nt: TGTGCCAGCAGCCCCATCTTAGGCTCAGGAATCCATGGCTACACCTTC
d_gene: -; v_gene: TRBV7-3; j_gene: TRBJ2-1; abundance: -; CDR3aa: CASSPGGPARTYNEQFF; CDR3nt: TGTGCCAGCAGCCCCGGGGGGCCCGCCAGGACATACAATGAGCAGTTCTTC
d_gene: -; v_gene: TRBV5-1; j_gene: TRBJ2-7; abundance: -; CDR3aa: CASSLGEVYEQYF; CDR3nt: TGCGCCAGCAGCTTGGGGGAAGTCTACGAGCAGTACTTC
d_gene: -; v_gene: TRBV15; j_gene: TRBJ2-2; abundance: many; CDR3aa: CATRYNGELFF; CDR3nt: TGTGCCACCAGGTACAACGGGGAGCTGTTTTTT
d_gene: TRBD2; v_gene: TRBV5-1; j_gene: TRBJ2-1; abundance: -; CDR3aa: CASSGGDSLFYEQFF; CDR3nt: TGCGCCAGCAGCGGGGGGGACTCGCTTTTTTATGAGCAGTTCTTC
d_gene: -; v_gene: TRBV7-8; j_gene: TRBJ2-5; abundance: many; CDR3aa: CASSVRGETQYF; CDR3nt: TGTGCCAGCAGCGTGCGAGGGGAGACCCAGTACTTC
d_gene: TRBD1; v_gene: TRBV5-1; j_gene: TRBJ1-1; abundance: few; CDR3aa: CASSVDRDRSAFF; CDR3nt: TGCGCCAGCAGCGTGGACAGGGACAGGTCTGCTTTCTTT
d_gene: TRBD1; v_gene: TRBV5-1; j_gene: TRBJ2-7; abundance: -; CDR3aa: CASSLAPGQGHEQYF; CDR3nt: TGCGCCAGCAGCTTGGCACCGGGACAGGGTCACGAGCAGTACTTC
d_gene: -; v_gene: TRBV5-1; j_gene: TRBJ1-6; abundance: few; CDR3aa: CASSYQGGSYNSPLHF; CDR3nt: TGCGCCAGCAGTTACCAAGGGGGGTCCTATAATTCACCCCTCCACTTT
d_gene: TRBD1; v_gene: TRBV7-3; j_gene: TRBJ2-3; abundance: few; CDR3aa: CASSLGTGVSDTQYF; CDR3nt: TGTGCCAGCAGCCTCGGGACAGGGGTTTCGGATACGCAGTATTTT
d_gene: TRBD2; v_gene: TRBV6-5; j_gene: TRBJ2-3; abundance: -; CDR3aa: CASSYAGLAADTQYF; CDR3nt: TGTGCCAGCAGTTACGCCGGACTAGCGGCGGATACGCAGTATTTT
d_gene: -; v_gene: TRBV10-3; j_gene: TRBJ1-2; abundance: few; CDR3aa: CAIRGGDYGYTF; CDR3nt: TGTGCCATTAGAGGGGGGGACTATGGCTACACCTTC
d_gene: -; v_gene: TRBV20-1; j_gene: TRBJ1-1; abundance: many; CDR3aa: CSATQTRAEAFF; CDR3nt: TGCAGTGCTACCCAGACGAGGGCTGAAGCTTTCTTT
d_gene: TRBD1; v_gene: TRBV10-3; j_gene: TRBJ2-7; abundance: -; CDR3aa: CAISEAGTGGFEQYF; CDR3nt: TGTGCCATCAGTGAGGCCGGGACAGGGGGGTTCGAGCAGTACTTC
d_gene: TRBD2; v_gene: TRBV10-3; j_gene: TRBJ2-7; abundance: -; CDR3aa: CAISAPGAGGSEQYF; CDR3nt: TGTGCCATCAGTGCGCCCGGGGCGGGGGGATCTGAGCAGTACTTC
d_gene: TRBD2; v_gene: TRBV20-1; j_gene: TRBJ2-3; abundance: -; CDR3aa: CSAREKRGNTDTQYF; CDR3nt: TGCAGTGCTAGAGAGAAGCGGGGGAACACAGATACGCAGTATTTT
d_gene: -; v_gene: TRBV5-1; j_gene: TRBJ1-2; abundance: -; CDR3aa: CASSLIYGRDNQDGYTF; CDR3nt: TGCGCCAGCAGCTTGATATATGGCAGGGACAATCAAGATGGCTACACCTTC
d_gene: -; v_gene: TRBV12-3/TRBV12-4; j_gene: TRBJ2-1; abundance: many; CDR3aa: CASNTDLAEDNEQFF; CDR3nt: TGTGCCAGCAATACTGACTTAGCGGAAGACAATGAGCAGTTCTTC
d_gene: -; v_gene: TRBV21-1; j_gene: TRBJ1-2; abundance: -; CDR3aa: CASSTDRYGYTF; CDR3nt: TGTGCCAGCAGCACCGACAGATATGGCTACACCTTC
d_gene: TRBD1; v_gene: TRBV5-1; j_gene: TRBJ1-1; abundance: few; CDR3aa: CASSLNGQGAPVEAFF; CDR3nt: TGCGCCAGCAGCTTAAACGGACAGGGGGCGCCTGTTGAAGCTTTCTTT
d_gene: TRBD1; v_gene: TRBV12-3/TRBV12-4; j_gene: TRBJ2-7; abundance: many; CDR3aa: CATQQGAGGYYEQYF; CDR3nt: TGTGCCACCCAACAGGGGGCAGGGGGTTACTACGAGCAGTACTTC
d_gene: -; v_gene: TRBV12-3/TRBV12-4; j_gene: TRBJ1-1; abundance: few; CDR3aa: CASSLGTTLEAFF; CDR3nt: TGTGCCAGCAGTTTAGGGACAACCCTTGAAGCTTTCTTT
d_gene: -; v_gene: TRBV24-1; j_gene: TRBJ2-2; abundance: -; CDR3aa: CATSDGGQGDTGELFF; CDR3nt: TGTGCCACCAGTGACGGGGGCCAGGGGGACACCGGGGAGCTGTTTTTT
d_gene: TRBD2; v_gene: TRBV7-8; j_gene: TRBJ2-7; abundance: -; CDR3aa: CASSMYPGLAGSAQYF; CDR3nt: TGTGCCAGCAGCATGTATCCGGGACTAGCGGGATCCGCGCAGTACTTC
d_gene: -; v_gene: TRBV29-1; j_gene: TRBJ2-5; abundance: many; CDR3aa: CSVEDRNRRGSRGVKTQYF; CDR3nt: TGCAGCGTTGAAGATAGGAATCGTAGGGGATCCCGGGGAGTGAAGACCCAGTACTTC
d_gene: -; v_gene: TRBV6-1; j_gene: TRBJ2-1; abundance: few; CDR3aa: CASSPLGEPEQFF; CDR3nt: TGTGCCAGCAGTCCCCTTGGGGAGCCTGAGCAGTTCTTC
d_gene: TRBD1; v_gene: TRBV5-1; j_gene: TRBJ2-3; abundance: many; CDR3aa: CASSQDRAATDTQYF; CDR3nt: TGCGCCAGCAGCCAGGACAGGGCCGCAACAGATACGCAGTATTTT
d_gene: -; v_gene: TRBV5-1; j_gene: TRBJ2-3; abundance: -; CDR3aa: CASSLLGARTDTQYF; CDR3nt: TGCGCCAGCAGCTTACTTGGGGCACGCACAGATACGCAGTATTTT
d_gene: TRBD2; v_gene: TRBV6-5; j_gene: TRBJ2-7; abundance: few; CDR3aa: CASSYSMTSGPVRYEQYF; CDR3nt: TGTGCCAGCAGTTACTCGATGACTAGCGGCCCCGTCCGTTACGAGCAGTACTTC
d_gene: TRBD2; v_gene: TRBV12-3/TRBV12-4; j_gene: TRBJ2-5; abundance: few; CDR3aa: CASSLSGRVQETQYF; CDR3nt: TGTGCCAGCAGTTTGAGCGGGAGGGTCCAAGAGACCCAGTACTTC
d_gene: -; v_gene: TRBV15; j_gene: TRBJ2-7; abundance: few; CDR3aa: CATSRDLGPNEQYF; CDR3nt: TGTGCCACCAGCAGAGATTTAGGTCCAAACGAGCAGTACTTC
d_gene: TRBD1; v_gene: TRBV6-1; j_gene: TRBJ1-2; abundance: -; CDR3aa: CASKGQGFYGYTF; CDR3nt: TGTGCCAGCAAGGGACAGGGGTTCTATGGCTACACCTTC
d_gene: TRBD1; v_gene: TRBV12-3/TRBV12-4; j_gene: TRBJ1-6; abundance: many; CDR3aa: CASSSSTGTYNSPLHF; CDR3nt: TGTGCCAGCAGTTCATCGACAGGGACCTATAATTCACCCCTCCACTTT
d_gene: -; v_gene: TRBV25-1; j_gene: TRBJ2-2; abundance: few; CDR3aa: CASGGRLNTGELFF; CDR3nt: TGTGCCAGCGGCGGGCGGTTGAACACCGGGGAGCTGTTTTTT
d_gene: TRBD1; v_gene: TRBV12-3/TRBV12-4; j_gene: TRBJ2-1; abundance: many; CDR3aa: CASTPSSGTGFF; CDR3nt: TGTGCCAGCACCCCCAGTTCCGGGACAGGGTTCTTC
d_gene: -; v_gene: TRBV12-3/TRBV12-4; j_gene: TRBJ2-1; abundance: -; CDR3aa: CASSRGGRGGEQFF; CDR3nt: TGTGCCAGCAGTCGGGGCGGGCGGGGCGGTGAGCAGTTCTTC
d_gene: -; v_gene: TRBV20-1; j_gene: TRBJ1-1; abundance: -; CDR3aa: CSARDPSPGKEAFF; CDR3nt: TGCAGTGCTAGAGATCCCTCCCCGGGTAAGGAAGCTTTCTTT
d_gene: TRBD2; v_gene: TRBV7-2; j_gene: TRBJ2-5; abundance: few; CDR3aa: CASSRRLAGFQETQYF; CDR3nt: TGTGCCAGCAGCCGCCGACTAGCGGGGTTCCAAGAGACCCAGTACTTC
d_gene: -; v_gene: TRBV6-5; j_gene: TRBJ2-1; abundance: few; CDR3aa: CASSHQTEQFF; CDR3nt: TGTGCCAGCAGTCATCAGACTGAGCAGTTCTTC
d_gene: -; v_gene: TRBV4-2; j_gene: TRBJ2-7; abundance: few; CDR3aa: CASSERTSRAYEQYF; CDR3nt: TGTGCCAGCAGCGAAAGAACCTCGAGAGCCTACGAGCAGTACTTC
d_gene: TRBD1; v_gene: TRBV7-2; j_gene: TRBJ2-2; abundance: few; CDR3aa: CASSQDRGSTGELFF; CDR3nt: TGTGCCAGCAGTCAAGACAGGGGGAGCACCGGGGAGCTGTTTTTT
d_gene: TRBD1; v_gene: TRBV5-1; j_gene: TRBJ2-3; abundance: -; CDR3aa: CASSEGQSTDTQYF; CDR3nt: TGCGCCAGCAGCGAGGGACAGAGCACAGATACGCAGTATTTT
d_gene: -; v_gene: TRBV24-1; j_gene: TRBJ2-3; abundance: -; CDR3aa: CATSDLWQGSDTQYF; CDR3nt: TGTGCCACCAGTGATTTGTGGCAGGGGTCAGATACGCAGTATTTT
d_gene: -; v_gene: TRBV6-1; j_gene: TRBJ2-5; abundance: few; CDR3aa: CASTPAGQRETQYF; CDR3nt: TGTGCCAGCACCCCCGCCGGACAGAGGGAGACCCAGTACTTC
d_gene: TRBD2; v_gene: TRBV12-3/TRBV12-4; j_gene: TRBJ2-7; abundance: few; CDR3aa: CASSPQGLGSYEQYF; CDR3nt: TGTGCCAGCAGTCCCCAGGGACTAGGTTCCTACGAGCAGTACTTC